This entry lists 2 T cell receptor beta chains sequenced from one sample in a study of long-term antiretroviral therapy in people with HIV. Running of the v3.0 immunoSEQ assay took place at survey level. This table comes from immunoSEQ multiplex PCR, and its TCRdb copy is limited to in-frame clones, with some not included. The sample holds over 30,000 clones, roughly three quarters seen once. The sample was unsorted PBMCs, taken 1.9 years after starting antiretroviral therapy. All receptors derive from a man between 18 and 35 years old with HIV.

This chain links TRBV6-1 with TRBJ2-7, with 11 bases matching TRBD1. The CDR3 is made up of 14 amino acids. The germline CDR1 and CDR2 sequences are MNHNS and SASEGT. V was clipped by 6 bases and J by 2 bases; unmatched bases: 3. DNA of the CDR3: TGTGCCAGCAGGGCGGGACAGGGGGCCTACGAGCAGTACTTC. It specifies CASRAGQGAYEQYF.

The CDR3 DNA sequence: TGTGCCAGCAGCGTAGGGTACAGAAATCAGCCCCAGCATTTT. Translation: CASSVGYRNQPQHF. The V and J genes are TRBV9 and TRBJ1-5; D call uncertain. The CDR3 consists of 14 residues. Trimming pared 0 bases from V and 4 bases from J, leaving 8 bases between. CDR1 and CDR2 (germline): SGDLS, YYNGEE.